A single TCR beta chain is shown here with its context. These data come from a study of blood T cell repertoires in COVID-19. Overall study: Sites in the United States, Italy and Spain provided acute and convalescent COVID-19 samples.

Profiled with immunoSEQ multiplex PCR; TCRdb holds only in-frame clones, not every one. The data show 45,000 to 65,000 clones, approximately 88% seen once. The CDR3 has 14 residues. Germline assignment: CDR1 SGHKS and CDR2 YYEKEE (reference sequence). The V and J ends lost 4 bases and 5 bases respectively, with 15 bases between them. The chain is built from TRBV5-5 and TRBJ2-5; a possible D gene is TRBD1 (5 bases). The material sequenced was peripheral blood. The receptor's source is a man aged 30 to 39 with COVID-19, enrolled during active disease. Here the CDR3 DNA reads TGTGCCAGCAGCCTCCAAGGTGGGGCCGAGACCCAGTACTTC. It codes for CASSLQGGAETQYF.